This T cell receptor (beta chain) was obtained from a study of cytomegalovirus exposure and HLA in healthy donors. Concerning this clone: As yet, its antigen is unknown.

Researchers ran the PCR with 60 Vbeta and 13 Jbeta primers. Profiled with immunoSEQ multiplex PCR; TCRdb holds only in-frame clones, not every one. The table records about 120,000 clones, roughly 80% of them present only once. Trimming stripped 0 bases from V and 0 bases from J, with 10 bases between. The CDR3 runs to 16 residues. Germline values: CDR1 SGHNT, CDR2 YYREEE (reference sequence). Points from the study as a whole: At a 0.05 false discovery rate, a later analysis found 16,951 TCR beta sequences to be associated with HLA alleles. In a later analysis, productive TCRs from donors in an Asian-associated ancestry cluster reportedly carried fewer N-insertions than the cohort mean.

The donors comprised healthy bone marrow donors. The receptor's source is a man aged 18 to 30 in good health and CMV-seropositive. Sequenced input: PBMCs. The chain carries TRBV5-4 and TRBJ1-3; tentatively, D is TRBD1 (5 bases). CDR3 region: CASSLGGIHSGNTIYF. CDR3 sequence (DNA): TGTGCCAGCAGCTTGGGGGGCATCCACTCTGGAAACACCATATATTTT.